The sequence of this TCR beta chain was determined in a study of cytomegalovirus exposure and HLA in healthy donors. The overall study: Of 300 to 500 genotyped donors, 81% grouped in the Caucasian-associated ancestry cluster. General study points: By HLA locus, TCR association rates varied in a later analysis, with DRB1 showing the most and HLA-C the fewest.

Turning to this clone: What it binds is unknown.

CDR3 size: 15 residues. J was trimmed by 1 base and V by 4 bases; bases with no gene match: 4. From germline, CDR1 is LNHDA and CDR2 SQIVND (reference sequence). 13 Jbeta primers and 60 Vbeta primers were used for the PCR. Generated by immunoSEQ multiplex PCR, the TCRdb table keeps only in-frame clones and is missing some. Of 140,000 to 150,000 clones listed, 78% were seen once; the top ten hold under 3%. The sequence was obtained from a female donor in good health and CMV-seronegative. The sample consisted of PBMCs. V and J are TRBV19 and TRBJ1-2; 9 positions agree with TRBD1. The CDR3 is CASSTDRGNNYGYTF. CDR3 nucleotides: TGTGCCAGTAGTACGGACAGGGGAAATAACTATGGCTACACCTTC.